Below, 27 T cell receptor beta chains from the same sample are listed, as sequenced in a study of T cells after yellow fever vaccination. MiXCR was run by TCRdb on the 5' RACE reads, yielding one entry per CDR3 protein. The sample has fewer than 450,000 distinct CDR3 sequences; about 9.9% are singletons. The sequencing here drew on PBMCs, taken on the day of the first yellow fever vaccination. These receptors originate from a man aged 18 to 35 who received the YFV17D yellow fever vaccine.

The CDR3 coding sequence is TGCAGTGCCAACCGACAGGGTGAATCCCAGCATTTT. Its translation: CSANRQGESQHF. The rearrangement joins TRBV20-1 to TRBJ1-5; TRBD1 aligns across 7 bases. V was clipped by 6 bases and J by 11 bases; unmatched bases: 10. The CDR3 runs 12 residues. Germline-derived CDR1 and CDR2 are DFQATT and SNEGSKA (reference sequence).

This clonotype has more than one count but fewer than ten. V usage is TRBV7-3 and J usage is TRBJ2-5; 9 nucleotides match TRBD2. Germline-derived CDR1 and CDR2 are SGHTA and FQGTGA. This CDR3 is built from 14 residues. V lost 4 bases, J lost 4 bases, and 4 bases stayed unmatched. This CDR3 reads CASSSGTSLETQYF. CDR3 nucleotides: TGTGCCAGCAGCTCCGGGACTAGCCTAGAGACCCAGTACTTC.

This clonotype has only a few counts. The chain combines TRBV3-1 with TRBJ1-5; no reliable D call. The V and J ends lost 1 base and 0 bases respectively, with 10 bases between them. Germline loops: CDR1 LGHDT, CDR2 YNNKEL (reference sequence). The CDR3 has 16 amino acids. The CDR3 loop is CASSQGYGYSNQPQHF. The CDR3, as DNA: TGTGCCAGCAGCCAAGGTTACGGTTATAGCAATCAGCCCCAGCATTTT.

The CDR3 sequence: CASSLLGLSGANVLTF. In nucleotides, the CDR3 is TGTGCCAGCAGCTTGTTAGGGCTTTCGGGGGCCAACGTCCTGACTTTC. The chain employs TRBV5-5 and TRBJ2-6, with D unclear. Trimming removed 1 base at V and 4 bases at J, with 12 bases between. This CDR3 region has 16 residues. The germline CDR1 and CDR2 sequences are SGHKS and YYEKEE (reference sequence).

This clonotype was found a few times. The chain has TRBV5-1 and TRBJ2-5, with TRBD2 identical over 13 bases. V lost 1 base and J lost 0; bases outside the gene matches: 6. This CDR3 has 18 amino acids. CDR1 SGHRS and CDR2 YFSETQ come from the germline V gene. The CDR3 protein is CASSLRTSGGEYQETQYF. The CDR3 coding sequence is TGCGCCAGCAGCTTGCGGACTAGCGGGGGAGAGTACCAAGAGACCCAGTACTTC.

This clonotype was recorded a few times. The chain uses TRBV6-1 and TRBJ2-7, with 10 bases matching TRBD2. V lost 6 bases and J lost 6; bases outside the gene matches: 11. The germline CDR1 and CDR2 sequences are MNHNS and SASEGT. The CDR3 has 15 residues. In DNA form, the CDR3 reads TGTGCCAGCAGCTCTCTAGCGGGGGTAGGTTCCGAGCAGTACGTC. Its protein is CASSSLAGVGSEQYV.

The gene calls are TRBV18 and TRBJ1-1; D uncertain. Trimming removed 0 bases at V and 11 bases at J, with 13 bases between. The CDR3 contains 13 residues. Germline assignment: CDR1 KGHSH and CDR2 LQKENI. CDR3 in amino acids: CASSPPRPPWAFF. DNA for the CDR3: TGTGCCAGCTCACCACCTCGGCCTCCGTGGGCTTTCTTT.

This chain joins TRBV20-1 and TRBJ2-2, with D unclear. Germline V gene sequence: CDR1 DFQATT, CDR2 SNEGSKA (reference sequence). The CDR3 length is 14 residues. V was cut by 3 bases and J by 1 base, with 9 bases left in between. CDR3 DNA: TGCAGTGCTAGTCTCGGCCAGAACACCGGGGAGCTGTTTTTT. Translated, it gives CSASLGQNTGELFF.

This chain links TRBV20-1 with TRBJ1-5; no firm D call. Germline CDR1 and CDR2: DFQATT and SNEGSKA (reference sequence). The CDR3 has 15 amino acids. Trimming cost V 7 bases and J 0 bases, with 16 bases left between them. The CDR3 region has the DNA TGCAGTGTGGGCTCGAGGCCTTATAGCAATCAGCCCCAGCATTTT. It is translated as CSVGSRPYSNQPQHF.

This clonotype was observed a few times. V is TRBV5-4 and J is TRBJ2-2; perhaps TRBD2 as D (6 bases). Trimming left V 4 bases short and J 0 bases short, with 13 bases between. The CDR3 runs to 16 residues. Germline CDR1 and CDR2: SGHNT and YYREEE (reference sequence). In nucleotides, the CDR3 is TGTGCCAGCAGCCACCCCTGGACTACGAACACCGGGGAGCTGTTTTTT. Protein: CASSHPWTTNTGELFF.

This clonotype has just a few counts. The chain carries TRBV10-2 and TRBJ1-5; 7 nucleotides align to TRBD1. The CDR3 contains 14 residues. Germline values: CDR1 WSHSY, CDR2 SAAADI. Trimming at V came to 6 bases and at J to 6 bases, leaving 8 bases not matched to a gene. CDR3 sequence (DNA): TGCGCCAGCAGCGAGCAGGGGGTGTCTCAGCCCCAGCATTTT. This gives the protein CASSEQGVSQPQHF.

This clonotype has a handful of counts. The chain couples TRBV7-9 to TRBJ2-6; D is tentatively TRBD1 or TRBD2 (5 bases each). This CDR3 is built from 16 residues. Between the trimmed V and J ends, which lost 5 bases and 4 bases, there was a span of 15 bases. CDR1 is SEHNR, CDR2 FQNEAQ, per germline (reference sequence). CDR3 nucleotides: TGTGCCAGCAGCCCCCCAGAGGGGTCCGGGGCCAACGTCCTGACTTTC. Its protein is CASSPPEGSGANVLTF.

This clonotype was picked up a small number of times. V is TRBV7-2 and J is TRBJ1-6, with 9 bases identical to TRBD1. This CDR3 comprises 15 residues. V trimming: 5 bases; J trimming: 10 bases; junction bases outside the gene matches: 9. Per germline, CDR1 SGHTA and CDR2 FQGNSA. CDR3 protein: CASSPRDREESPLHF. The CDR3 nucleotides read TGTGCCAGCAGCCCCCGGGACAGGGAGGAATCACCCCTCCACTTT.

The gene calls are TRBV20-1 and TRBJ2-7; D might be TRBD2 (6 bases). Germline-derived CDR1 and CDR2 are DFQATT and SNEGSKA (reference sequence). The CDR3 totals 15 residues. Trimming took 0 bases from V and 3 from J, leaving 15 bases between them. The CDR3: CSARDSPGANYEQYF. CDR3 bases: TGCAGTGCTAGAGACTCCCCGGGAGCGAACTACGAGCAGTACTTC.

This chain connects TRBV7-2 to TRBJ1-5, with D uncertain. V was clipped by 4 bases and J by 6 bases, with 7 bases between them. Germline-derived CDR1 and CDR2 are SGHTA and FQGNSA. This CDR3 is 12 amino acids long. The CDR3 region is CASSSWFQPQHF. CDR3 in DNA: TGTGCCAGCAGCTCCTGGTTTCAGCCCCAGCATTTT.

This chain uses TRBV7-9 with TRBJ1-5; D is unclear. Germline V gene lookup returns CDR1 SEHNR and CDR2 FQNEAQ (reference sequence). The CDR3 runs to 15 residues. Deletions cut 5 bases from V and 2 bases from J, with 13 bases between. The CDR3 region has the DNA TGTGCCAGCAGCCACAGCGCGGCTGGCAATCAGCCCCAGCATTTT. Encoded protein: CASSHSAAGNQPQHF.

The CDR3 bases are TGCAGTGCTAGAGATCTTTTAGGAAATGAGCAGTTCTTC. Translating it yields CSARDLLGNEQFF. The gene calls are TRBV20-1 and TRBJ2-1; no reliable D call. Germline-derived CDR1 and CDR2 are DFQATT and SNEGSKA (reference sequence). V shed 0 bases and J shed 7 bases, with 10 bases lying between them. CDR3 length: 13 amino acids.

This clonotype has just a few counts. The chain links TRBV5-4 to TRBJ2-7; TRBD2 matches at 11 bases. The V segment lost 3 bases and the J segment 6 bases; nucleotides outside the gene matches: 8. Germline loops: CDR1 SGHNT, CDR2 YYREEE (reference sequence). The CDR3 consists of 15 residues. The CDR3, as DNA: TGTGCCAGCAGCTCCCATAGCGGGGGGGCCGCCGAGCAGTACTTC. The encoded protein is CASSSHSGGAAEQYF.

The genes are TRBV2 and TRBJ2-7; no clear D gene. CDR3 length: 14 residues. With 4 bases removed from V and 3 bases from J, the gap between germline ends came to 13 bases. Germline CDR1 reads SNHLY; CDR2 reads FYNNEI. In DNA, the CDR3 is TGTGCCAGCAGTGTTTCCCGGCAGGTCTACGAGCAGTACGTC. This codes for CASSVSRQVYEQYV.

This chain joins TRBV7-2 and TRBJ2-3; tentatively, D is TRBD2 (6 bases). CDR1 and CDR2 from the germline V gene are SGHTA and FQGNSA. The CDR3 runs to 15 residues. The V end was cut by 4 bases, the J end by 2 bases, with 13 bases between. The CDR3 DNA is TGTGCCAGCAGCTCAACTAGCACGGACACAGATACGCAGTATTTT. Its translation is CASSSTSTDTDTQYF.

This clonotype was picked up a small number of times. The J gene is TRBJ2-3, the V gene TRBV9; D possibly matches TRBD1 or TRBD2 (5 bases each). Trimming removed 2 bases from V and 7 bases from J, with 17 bases in between. The CDR3 loop spans 15 amino acids. Germline assignment: CDR1 SGDLS and CDR2 YYNGEE. The DNA for the CDR3 is TGTGCCAGCAGCGTTGGTTCGGGGCTCGGAAATACGCAGTATTTT. Encoded protein: CASSVGSGLGNTQYF.

This clonotype was recorded once. The gene calls are TRBV4-3 and TRBJ2-5, with a tentative D call TRBD1 (7 bases). The length of the CDR3 is 16 residues. The germline CDR1 and CDR2 sequences are LGHNA and YSLEER. Trimming pared 4 bases from V and 4 bases from J, leaving 19 bases between. The CDR3 here is CASSRSSRGAGETQYF. As DNA, the CDR3 is TGCGCCAGCAGCCGCTCTAGCAGGGGGGCGGGAGAGACCCAGTACTTC.

This clonotype occurred a few times. The J gene is TRBJ2-7, the V gene TRBV7-9; no clear D. Germline V gene sequence: CDR1 SEHNR, CDR2 FQNEAQ (reference sequence). V dropped 4 bases and J dropped 1 base, with 8 bases sitting between them. This CDR3 region has 13 residues. The CDR3 is CASSSSRSYEQYV. CDR3 DNA sequence: TGTGCCAGCAGCTCCTCGAGATCCTACGAGCAGTACGTC.

The V call is TRBV20-1, the J call TRBJ2-7, with 9 bases lining up with TRBD2. The junction had 9 bases not matched to a gene; V was cut back by 5 bases and J by 7 bases. Germline values: CDR1 DFQATT, CDR2 SNEGSKA (reference sequence). The CDR3 is 13 amino acids. DNA of the CDR3: TGCAGTGCTTTTCGAGCGGGGGGAGGTGAGCAGTACTTC. Protein product: CSAFRAGGGEQYF.

This clonotype was counted between two and nine times. The CDR3 DNA reads as TGTGCCATGAGAGGATTGAACCATGGCTACACCTTC. It is translated as CAMRGLNHGYTF. This sequence joins TRBV10-3 and TRBJ1-2; D remains unclear. This CDR3 spans 12 amino acids. Germline V gene sequence: CDR1 ENHRY, CDR2 SYGVKD. V was shortened by 9 bases and J by 6 bases, with 14 bases between the two germline ends.

The CDR3 spells CSPWAGEQYV. DNA for the CDR3: TGCAGCCCTTGGGCCGGAGAGCAGTACGTC. The V call is TRBV29-1, the J call TRBJ2-7; D is unclear. Germline V lookup: CDR1 SQVTM, CDR2 ANQGSEA. Trimming pared 8 bases from V and 7 bases from J, leaving 12 bases between. This CDR3 has 10 residues.

V is TRBV28 and J is TRBJ1-3; D remains unclear. In germline, CDR1 is MDHEN, CDR2 SYDVKM. V was pared by 6 bases and J by 0 bases, with 6 bases between. The CDR3 totals 13 residues. The CDR3 sequence is CASRVGSGNTIYF. CDR3 DNA: TGTGCCAGCAGGGTAGGCTCTGGAAACACCATATATTTT.